This TCR beta chain was observed in a study of T-cell reconstitution after alpha-beta-depleted transplantation in children. Whole-study findings and limits: TCRbeta diversity was high at day 60 in some patients (a result of surviving recipient T cells and thymic progenitors). One year post-transplant, T-cell counts and diversity were largely derived from T cells produced anew. Where alpha-beta T cells came from about two months after transplant was reportedly several hundred expanded graft clones.

Unique molecular identifiers were built into the TCRbeta library. TCRdb re-derived calls from the PCR reads in MiXCR, one entry per CDR3 protein. The data show around 31,000 distinct CDR3 sequences, with 6.4% seen just once and roughly 27% held by the top ten. This clonotype was observed many times. Its antigen remains unknown. Trimming shortened V by 3 bases and J by 12 bases, and 15 bases separated the two germline ends. This CDR3 spans 14 amino acids. Per the germline V gene, CDR1 is MNHNS and CDR2 is SASEGT. The clonotype originates from a child under two years old who had a stem cell transplant for acute myeloid leukemia, so the T cells may come from the graft donor. The chain joins TRBV6-1 to TRBJ1-6; D ambiguous. Sequenced here: peripheral blood, sampled 60 days after TCRalphabeta/CD19-depleted stem cell transplant. The CDR3 DNA sequence: TGTGCCAGCAGTGATCGGACCACTTACAGACCCCTCCACTTT. It specifies CASSDRTTYRPLHF.